This T cell receptor (beta chain) was recorded in a study of T cell responses to AZD1222 COVID-19 vaccine. Study results and caveats: AZD1222 recipients seropositive at baseline numbered only six or seven. A mostly white British donor set with more females was recruited, and clonal diversity was possibly underestimated. With dominance at 160-218 and 743-854, vaccine-associated CD4 TCRs spanned spike.

Method: immunoSEQ multiplex PCR; TCRdb's copy keeps in-frame clones and lacks some. There are about 150,000 clones in the sample; roughly 90% occur only once, and roughly 5% lies in the top ten. Germline V gives CDR1 ENHRY, CDR2 SYGVKD. This CDR3 contains 15 residues. V was shortened by 5 bases and J by 4 bases, with 15 bases between the two germline ends. To note about this clone: The antigen remains unidentified.

This chain uses TRBV10-3 with TRBJ2-1, with D perhaps matching TRBD2 (5 bases). The sample consisted of peripheral blood, taken on day 0 of MenACWY control vaccination. The TCR sequence derives from an adult in good health. The CDR3 region has the DNA TGTGCCATCAGTAAGGACGGGGTTCTATACAATGAGCAGTTCTTC. Encoded protein: CAISKDGVLYNEQFF.